A selection of T cell receptor beta chains follows, all from one sample in a study of blood T cell repertoires in COVID-19. This table comes from immunoSEQ multiplex PCR, and its TCRdb copy is limited to in-frame clones, with some not included. The sample consists of 210,000 or so clones, 80% to 85% of them appearing once. Sequenced: peripheral blood. These receptor sequences come from a woman aged 80 or over with active or convalescent COVID-19. CDR3s include the opening cysteine and the closing phenylalanine or tryptophan. D genes are given only for firm matches. Only some rows state a clone size, as once, few, many or a class for expanded clones.

>TRBJ2-5|-|TRBD2|TRBV7-9
CASSSMRLAGGQETQYF
TGTGCCAGCAGCTCGATGCGACTAGCGGGGGGGCAAGAGACCCAGTACTTC
>TRBJ1-2|-|TRBD1|TRBV12-3/TRBV12-4
CASRSTGYGYTF
TGTGCCAGCAGATCGACAGGGTATGGCTACACCTTC
>TRBJ2-3|-|-|TRBV6-5
CASSYGGGPDTQYF
TGTGCCAGCAGTTACGGGGGGGGGCCAGATACGCAGTATTTT
>TRBJ2-1|-|-|TRBV5-1
CASSEDGTTPYNEQFF
TGCGCCAGCAGCGAGGACGGGACAACCCCCTACAATGAGCAGTTCTTC
>TRBJ1-2|-|-|TRBV6-5
CASSPIGTSYGYTF
TGTGCCAGCAGCCCGATCGGGACAAGCTATGGCTACACCTTC
>TRBJ2-3|-|TRBD1|TRBV6-5
CASSLTGGTDTQYF
TGTGCCAGCAGTTTGACAGGGGGCACAGATACGCAGTATTTT
>TRBJ2-1|-|TRBD2|TRBV5-5
CASSLSGGAYNEQFF
TGTGCCAGCAGCTTGAGCGGGGGCGCATACAATGAGCAGTTCTTC
>TRBJ2-2|-|-|TRBV3-1/TRBV3-2
CASSHPRDSGFAGELFF
TGTGCCAGCAGCCATCCCCGGGACTCGGGGTTCGCCGGGGAGCTGTTTTTT
>TRBJ2-1|-|-|TRBV7-3
CASSRDSYNEQFF
TGTGCCAGCAGCCGGGACTCCTACAATGAGCAGTTCTTC
>TRBJ2-5|once|-|TRBV27
CATSWGVGETQYF
TGTGCCACCTCATGGGGGGTCGGGGAGACCCAGTACTTC
>TRBJ2-3|once|TRBD1|TRBV27
CASRRGSGTGVGDTQYF
TGTGCCAGCAGGCGTGGGTCGGGGACAGGGGTAGGGGATACGCAGTATTTT
>TRBJ2-1|-|TRBD1|TRBV19
CASSSTGGYYNEQFF
TGTGCCAGTAGTTCGACAGGGGGCTACTACAATGAGCAGTTCTTC
>TRBJ1-2|once|-|TRBV7-3
CASSPGEGYGYTF
TGTGCCAGCAGCCCAGGGGAAGGCTATGGCTACACCTTC
>TRBJ2-2|-|TRBD1|TRBV19
CASSIGQGNTGELFF
TGTGCCAGTAGTATCGGACAGGGGAACACCGGGGAGCTGTTTTTT
>TRBJ1-6|-|-|TRBV27
CASSGRGSGNSPLHF
TGTGCCAGCAGTGGAAGGGGGAGTGGGAATTCACCCCTCCACTTT
>TRBJ1-1|-|-|TRBV19
CASSPQGGYGDTEAFF
TGTGCCAGTAGTCCCCAGGGTGGGTACGGCGACACTGAAGCTTTCTTT
>TRBJ1-1|-|-|TRBV11-3
CASSLSTGGASEAFF
TGTGCCAGCAGCTTATCAACAGGCGGGGCCTCTGAAGCTTTCTTT
>TRBJ2-1|-|TRBD2|TRBV29-1
CSAPTSGRPYNEQFF
TGCAGCGCTCCGACTAGCGGGAGACCTTACAATGAGCAGTTCTTC
>TRBJ1-1|-|-|TRBV7-9
CASSSLGRPRRNTEAFF
TGTGCCAGCAGCTCCCTGGGGCGGCCGCGGAGAAACACTGAAGCTTTCTTT
>TRBJ1-1|-|TRBD1|TRBV12-3/TRBV12-4
CASSSDRAEAFF
TGTGCCAGCAGCAGCGACAGGGCTGAAGCTTTCTTT
>TRBJ2-5|-|TRBD2|TRBV28
CASSPGTSANQETQYF
TGTGCCAGCAGTCCTGGGACTAGCGCCAACCAAGAGACCCAGTACTTC
>TRBJ2-7|-|-|TRBV4-1
CASSQDQRGYEQYF
TGCGCCAGCAGCCAAGATCAACGGGGCTACGAGCAGTACTTC
>TRBJ2-3|-|TRBD2|TRBV24-1
CATSEPSGRTDTQYF
TGTGCCACCAGTGAGCCTAGCGGGAGAACAGATACGCAGTATTTT
>TRBJ1-5|-|-|TRBV6-5
CASSSTYRDQPQHF
TGTGCCAGCAGTTCAACGTACAGGGATCAGCCCCAGCATTTT
>TRBJ1-6|-|-|TRBV19
CASSIDSQSSYNSPLHF
TGTGCCAGTAGTATTGACAGCCAGAGCTCCTATAATTCACCCCTCCACTTT
>TRBJ2-2|-|-|TRBV18
CASSPFWRVDTGELFF
TGTGCCAGCTCACCGTTCTGGCGGGTAGACACCGGGGAGCTGTTTTTT
>TRBJ2-1|-|TRBD2|TRBV10-3
CAIRGTRGWDEQFF
TGTGCCATCAGGGGGACTAGAGGGTGGGATGAGCAGTTCTTC
>TRBJ2-1|-|-|TRBV2
CASSEMAAAYNEQFF
TGTGCCAGCAGTGAAATGGCCGCCGCCTACAATGAGCAGTTCTTC
>TRBJ2-7|-|-|TRBV9
CASSRGGAGEQYF
TGTGCCAGCAGCAGGGGGGGCGCGGGCGAGCAGTACTTC
>TRBJ1-1|-|TRBD1|TRBV28
CASSSPSDRRAEAFF
TGTGCCAGCAGTTCACCATCGGACAGGCGGGCTGAAGCTTTCTTT
>TRBJ1-1|-|-|TRBV7-9
CASSLVRQSGTEAFF
TGTGCCAGCAGCTTAGTGCGCCAATCGGGCACTGAAGCTTTCTTT
>TRBJ1-2|-|TRBD1|TRBV9
CASSEGGQGSNYGYTF
TGTGCCAGCAGCGAGGGAGGACAGGGTAGTAACTATGGCTACACCTTC
>TRBJ2-1|-|TRBD2|TRBV6-4
CASSVSGGGHNEQFF
TGTGCCAGCAGTGTCAGCGGGGGGGGGCACAATGAGCAGTTCTTC
>TRBJ1-5|-|TRBD1|TRBV5-1
CASSATGMGNQPQHF
TGCGCCAGCAGCGCGACAGGGATGGGCAATCAGCCCCAGCATTTT
>TRBJ1-4|-|TRBD1|TRBV13
CASSLGRRGRGEKLFF
TGTGCCAGCAGCTTAGGCCGTAGGGGGCGAGGGGAAAAACTGTTTTTT
>TRBJ2-1|-|-|TRBV3-1/TRBV3-2
CASSQRDFTGGQFF
TGTGCCAGCAGCCAGAGGGACTTCACTGGGGGGCAGTTCTTC
>TRBJ2-1|-|TRBD2|TRBV5-1
CASSLLAGVPNEQFF
TGCGCCAGCAGCCTACTAGCGGGAGTACCCAATGAGCAGTTCTTC
>TRBJ2-7|-|TRBD2|TRBV11-3
CASSLSGGPYEQYF
TGTGCCAGCAGCCTTAGCGGGGGCCCCTACGAGCAGTACTTC
>TRBJ2-1|once|-|TRBV6-5
CASSYSGGISNEQFF
TGTGCCAGCAGTTACTCTGGCGGGATTTCTAATGAGCAGTTCTTC